The 2 T cell receptor beta chains in this list originate from one sample, sequenced in a study of CD8 T cells in ankylosing spondylitis. Broader study findings: What appeared characteristic of ankylosing spondylitis blood was a TCR beta motif of eight highly homologous variants.

For these TCRs, the target antigens are not known. TCRdb reprocessed the 5' RACE reads via MiXCR and lists one record per CDR3 protein. The sample contains hundreds of thousands of distinct CDR3 sequences, roughly 13% of which appear only once. Sequenced: blood, either unsorted or a sorted T cell fraction (not recorded which). The receptors stem from a male donor with ankylosing spondylitis.

This chain links TRBV20-1 with TRBJ2-7, with D perhaps TRBD1 (5 bases). With 0 bases removed from V and 0 bases from J, the gap between germline ends came to 12 bases. Germline CDR1 reads DFQATT; CDR2 reads SNEGSKA (reference sequence). The CDR3 loop spans 15 amino acids. CDR3 DNA: TGCAGTGCTAGAGATTTGCAGGGAAGCTCCTACGAGCAGTACTTC. Amino acid sequence: CSARDLQGSSYEQYF.

The V call is TRBV4-1, the J call TRBJ1-6, with D hard to call. CDR1 MGHRA and CDR2 YSYEKL come from the germline V gene. This CDR3 has 13 amino acids. Trimming took 0 bases from V and 10 from J, leaving 7 bases between them. As DNA, the CDR3 is TGCGCCAGCAGCCAAGAGGGGTTATCACCCCTCCACTTT. It yields the protein CASSQEGLSPLHF.